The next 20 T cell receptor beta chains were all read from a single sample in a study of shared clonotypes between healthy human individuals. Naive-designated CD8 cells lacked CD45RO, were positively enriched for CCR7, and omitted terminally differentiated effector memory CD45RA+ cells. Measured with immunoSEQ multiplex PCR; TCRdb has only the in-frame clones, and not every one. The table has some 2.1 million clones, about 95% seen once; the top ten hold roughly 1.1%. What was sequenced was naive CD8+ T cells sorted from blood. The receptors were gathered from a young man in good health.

The CDR3 spells CASSVSVNTEAFF. The CDR3 coding sequence is TGTGCCAGCAGCGTTTCAGTGAACACTGAAGCTTTCTTT. The chain has TRBV9 and TRBJ1-1; D is unclear. This CDR3 is 13 amino acids long. Trimming took off 2 bases at V and 0 bases at J, with 5 bases between the two ends. Germline-derived CDR1 and CDR2 are SGDLS and YYNGEE. The variable domain in full, with the rest retrieved from reference TRBV9 and TRBJ1-1, is DSGVTQTPKHLITATGQRVTLRCSPRSGDLSVYWYQQSLDQGLQFLIQYYNGEERAKGNILERFSAQQFPDLHSELNLSSLELGDSALYFCASSVSVNTEAFFGQGTRLTVV.

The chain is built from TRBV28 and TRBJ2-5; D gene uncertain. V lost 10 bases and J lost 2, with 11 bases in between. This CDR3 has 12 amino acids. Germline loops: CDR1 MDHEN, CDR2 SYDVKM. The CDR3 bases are TGTGCCATTACATCGACTCAAGAGACCCAGTACTTC. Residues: CAITSTQETQYF.

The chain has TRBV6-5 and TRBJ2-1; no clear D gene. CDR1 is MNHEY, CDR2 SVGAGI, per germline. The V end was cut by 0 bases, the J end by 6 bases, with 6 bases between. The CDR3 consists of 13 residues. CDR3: CASSYSGINEQFF. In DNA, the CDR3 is TGTGCCAGCAGTTACTCCGGTATCAATGAGCAGTTCTTC.

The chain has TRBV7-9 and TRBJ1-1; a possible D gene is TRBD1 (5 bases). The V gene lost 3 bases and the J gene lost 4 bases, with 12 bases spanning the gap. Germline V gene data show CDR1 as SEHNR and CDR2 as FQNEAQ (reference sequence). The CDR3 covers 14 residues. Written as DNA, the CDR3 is TGTGCCAGCAGCTTGGACATATTTAGCACTGAAGCTTTCTTT. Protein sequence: CASSLDIFSTEAFF.

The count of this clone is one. CDR3 loop: CASSSFRGETEAFF. The CDR3 DNA is TGTGCCAGCAGCTCATTCAGGGGGGAGACTGAAGCTTTCTTT. The genes are TRBV7-6 and TRBJ1-1, with TRBD1 matching over 7 bases. Germline V gene data show CDR1 as SGHVS and CDR2 as FNYEAQ. The CDR3 sequence is 14 residues long. V shed 4 bases and J 5 bases; nucleotides not matched to a gene: 7.

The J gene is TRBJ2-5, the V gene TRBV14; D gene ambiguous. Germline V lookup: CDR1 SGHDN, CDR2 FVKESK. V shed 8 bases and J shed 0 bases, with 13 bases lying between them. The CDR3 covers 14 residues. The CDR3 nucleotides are TGTGCCAGCGGACCCAGGATGTACCAAGAGACCCAGTACTTC. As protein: CASGPRMYQETQYF.

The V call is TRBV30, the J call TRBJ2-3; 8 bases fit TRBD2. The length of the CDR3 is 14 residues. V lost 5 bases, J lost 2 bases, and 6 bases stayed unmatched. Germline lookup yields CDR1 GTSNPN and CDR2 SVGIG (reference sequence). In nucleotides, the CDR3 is TGTGCCTGGGAGTCGGGGGGGTCCACAGATACGCAGTATTTT. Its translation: CAWESGGSTDTQYF.

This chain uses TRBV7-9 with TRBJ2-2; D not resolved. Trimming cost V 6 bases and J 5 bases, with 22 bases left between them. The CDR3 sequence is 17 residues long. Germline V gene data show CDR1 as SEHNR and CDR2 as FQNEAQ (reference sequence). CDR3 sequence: CASSRAGSPENTGELFF. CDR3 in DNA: TGTGCCAGCAGTCGAGCCGGGTCCCCGGAGAATACCGGGGAGCTGTTTTTT.

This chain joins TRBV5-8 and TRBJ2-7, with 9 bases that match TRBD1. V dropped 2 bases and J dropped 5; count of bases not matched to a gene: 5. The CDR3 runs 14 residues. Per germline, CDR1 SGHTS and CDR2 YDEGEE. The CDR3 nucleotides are TGTGCCAGCAGCTTTCGGGACAGGGACCACGAGCAGTACTTC. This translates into CASSFRDRDHEQYF.

In nucleotides, the CDR3 is TGTGCCAGCAGTTCTCCGGGACAGAACTACAATGAGCAGTTCTTC. Its protein product is CASSSPGQNYNEQFF. The J gene is TRBJ2-1, the V gene TRBV6-5; 7 nucleotides align to TRBD1. CDR1 MNHEY and CDR2 SVGAGI come from the germline V gene. The CDR3 is 15 amino acids. V shed 4 bases, J shed 3 bases, and the junction held 6 bases outside the gene matches.

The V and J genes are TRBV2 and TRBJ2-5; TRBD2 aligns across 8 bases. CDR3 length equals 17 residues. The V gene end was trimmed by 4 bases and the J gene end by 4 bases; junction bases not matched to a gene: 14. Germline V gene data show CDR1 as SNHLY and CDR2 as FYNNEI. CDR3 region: CASSGISYSGDPETQYF. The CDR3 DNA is TGTGCCAGCAGTGGGATTTCATATAGCGGGGACCCAGAGACCCAGTACTTC.

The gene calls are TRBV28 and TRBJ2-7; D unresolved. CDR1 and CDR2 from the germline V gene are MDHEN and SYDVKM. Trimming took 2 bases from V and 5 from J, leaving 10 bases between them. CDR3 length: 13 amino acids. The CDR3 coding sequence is TGTGCCAGCAGTTTAGGTAGCTCGAACGAGCAGTACTTC. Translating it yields CASSLGSSNEQYF.

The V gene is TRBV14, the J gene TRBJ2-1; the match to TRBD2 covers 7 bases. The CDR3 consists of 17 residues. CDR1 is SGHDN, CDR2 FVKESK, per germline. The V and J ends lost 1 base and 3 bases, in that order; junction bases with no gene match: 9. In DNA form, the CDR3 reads TGTGCCAGCAGCCAAGGACTCCGGACGGGGGGCTACAATGAGCAGTTCTTC. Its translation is CASSQGLRTGGYNEQFF.

The CDR3 DNA sequence: TGTGCCAACCCCCTCGGGGGCTACGAGCAGTACTTC. Translated, it gives CANPLGGYEQYF. J is TRBJ2-7 and V is TRBV11-2; D possibly corresponds to TRBD2 (6 bases). V was clipped by 10 bases and J by 3 bases, with 13 bases between them. There are 12 residues in the CDR3. Germline V gene sequence: CDR1 SGHAT, CDR2 FQNNGV.

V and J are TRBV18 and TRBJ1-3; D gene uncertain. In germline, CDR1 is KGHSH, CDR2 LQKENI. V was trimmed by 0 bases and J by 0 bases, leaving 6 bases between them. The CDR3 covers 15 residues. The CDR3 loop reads CASSPPDISGNTIYF. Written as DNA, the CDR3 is TGTGCCAGCTCACCACCCGACATCTCTGGAAACACCATATATTTT.

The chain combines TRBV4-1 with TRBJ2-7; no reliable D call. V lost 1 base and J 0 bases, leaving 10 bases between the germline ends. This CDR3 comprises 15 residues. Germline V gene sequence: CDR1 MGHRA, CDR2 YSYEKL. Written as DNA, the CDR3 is TGCGCCAGCAGCCAAGGTATAGGCAACTCCTACGAGCAGTACTTC. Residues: CASSQGIGNSYEQYF.

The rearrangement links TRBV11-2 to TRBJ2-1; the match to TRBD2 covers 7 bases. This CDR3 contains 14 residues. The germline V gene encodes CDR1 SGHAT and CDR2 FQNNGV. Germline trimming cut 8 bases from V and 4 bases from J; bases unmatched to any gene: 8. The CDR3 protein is CASLLAGDYNEQFF. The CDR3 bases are TGTGCCAGCCTCCTGGCGGGAGATTACAATGAGCAGTTCTTC.

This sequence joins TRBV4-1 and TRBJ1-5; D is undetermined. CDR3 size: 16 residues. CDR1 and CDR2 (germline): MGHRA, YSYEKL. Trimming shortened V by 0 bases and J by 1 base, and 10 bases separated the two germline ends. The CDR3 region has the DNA TGCGCCAGCAGCCAAGAGTCGCCAGAAAGCAATCAGCCCCAGCATTTT. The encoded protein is CASSQESPESNQPQHF.

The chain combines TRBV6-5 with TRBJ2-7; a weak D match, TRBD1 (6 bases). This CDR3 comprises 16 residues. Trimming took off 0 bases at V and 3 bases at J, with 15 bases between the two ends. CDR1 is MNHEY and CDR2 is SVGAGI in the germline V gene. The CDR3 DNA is TGTGCCAGCAGTTACTCGAAGGACAGCCAGTACTACGAGCAGTACTTC. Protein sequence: CASSYSKDSQYYEQYF.

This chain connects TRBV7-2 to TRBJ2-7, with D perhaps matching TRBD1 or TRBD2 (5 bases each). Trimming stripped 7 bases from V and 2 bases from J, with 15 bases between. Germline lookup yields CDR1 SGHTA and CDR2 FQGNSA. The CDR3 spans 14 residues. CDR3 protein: CASTWGNSPYEQYF. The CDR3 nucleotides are TGTGCCAGCACCTGGGGGAACAGCCCCTACGAGCAGTACTTC.